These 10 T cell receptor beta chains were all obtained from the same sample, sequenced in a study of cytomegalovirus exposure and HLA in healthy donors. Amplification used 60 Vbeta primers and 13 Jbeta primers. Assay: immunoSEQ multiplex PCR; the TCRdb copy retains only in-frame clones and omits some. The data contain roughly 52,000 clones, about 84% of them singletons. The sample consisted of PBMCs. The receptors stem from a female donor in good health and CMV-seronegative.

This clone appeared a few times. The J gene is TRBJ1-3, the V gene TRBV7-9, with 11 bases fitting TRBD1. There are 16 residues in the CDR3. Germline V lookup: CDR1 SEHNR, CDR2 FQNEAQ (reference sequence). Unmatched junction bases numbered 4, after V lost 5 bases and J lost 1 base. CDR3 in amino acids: CASSPGQGDSGNTIYF. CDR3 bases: TGTGCCAGCAGCCCGGGACAGGGGGATTCTGGAAACACCATATATTTT.

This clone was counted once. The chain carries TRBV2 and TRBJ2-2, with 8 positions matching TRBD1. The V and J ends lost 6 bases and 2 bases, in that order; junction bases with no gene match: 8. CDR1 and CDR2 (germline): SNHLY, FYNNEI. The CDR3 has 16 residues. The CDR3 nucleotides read TGTGCCAGCAGGAGCGACAGGGGAACTAACACCGGGGAGCTGTTTTTT. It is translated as CASRSDRGTNTGELFF.

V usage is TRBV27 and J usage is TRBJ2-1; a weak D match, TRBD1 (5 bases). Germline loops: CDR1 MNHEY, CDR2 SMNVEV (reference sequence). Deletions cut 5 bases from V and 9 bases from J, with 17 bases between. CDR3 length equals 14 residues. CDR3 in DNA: TGTGCCAGCAGTCCCGGCAGGGTTGGCACTGAGCAGTTCTTC. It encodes CASSPGRVGTEQFF.

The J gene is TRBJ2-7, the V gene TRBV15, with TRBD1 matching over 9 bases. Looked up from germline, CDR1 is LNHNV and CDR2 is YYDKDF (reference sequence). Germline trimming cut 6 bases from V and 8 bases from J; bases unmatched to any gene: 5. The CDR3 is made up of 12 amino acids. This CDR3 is CATRGQGSKQYF. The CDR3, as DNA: TGTGCCACCAGAGGACAGGGGAGCAAGCAGTACTTC.

CDR3 protein: CASSTGRGRGVSTDTQYF. The CDR3 nucleotides read TGTGCCAGCAGCACCGGACGGGGGCGGGGGGTGAGCACAGATACGCAGTATTTT. The chain joins TRBV11-2 to TRBJ2-3; 8 bases are a match to TRBD2. From germline, CDR1 is SGHAT and CDR2 FQNNGV. This CDR3 is built from 18 residues. V gave up 5 bases and J gave up 0 bases; unmatched junction bases: 13.

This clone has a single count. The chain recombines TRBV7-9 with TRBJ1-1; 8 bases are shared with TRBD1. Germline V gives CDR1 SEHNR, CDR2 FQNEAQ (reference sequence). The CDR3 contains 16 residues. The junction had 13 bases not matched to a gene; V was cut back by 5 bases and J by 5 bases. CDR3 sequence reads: CASSPAQGEPVTEAFF. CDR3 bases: TGTGCCAGCAGCCCCGCACAGGGGGAACCGGTAACTGAAGCTTTCTTT.

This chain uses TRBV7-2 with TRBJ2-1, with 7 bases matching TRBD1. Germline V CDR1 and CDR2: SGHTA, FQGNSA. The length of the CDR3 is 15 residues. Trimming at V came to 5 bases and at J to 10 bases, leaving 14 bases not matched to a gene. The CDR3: CASSQRSARGNEQFF. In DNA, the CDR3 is TGTGCCAGCAGCCAGAGGTCAGCCAGGGGGAACGAGCAGTTCTTC.

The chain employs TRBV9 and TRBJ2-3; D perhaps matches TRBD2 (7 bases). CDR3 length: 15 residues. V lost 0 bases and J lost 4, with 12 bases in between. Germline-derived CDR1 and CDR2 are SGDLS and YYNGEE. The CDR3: CASSVGGGLPDTQYF. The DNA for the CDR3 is TGTGCCAGCAGCGTAGGGGGGGGGCTCCCAGATACGCAGTATTTT.

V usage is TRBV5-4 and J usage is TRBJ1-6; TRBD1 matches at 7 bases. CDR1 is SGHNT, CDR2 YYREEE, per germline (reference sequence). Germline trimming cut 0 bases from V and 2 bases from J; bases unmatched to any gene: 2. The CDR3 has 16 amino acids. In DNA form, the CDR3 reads TGTGCCAGCAGCTTGGGACAGGGAGCCTATAATTCACCCCTCCACTTT. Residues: CASSLGQGAYNSPLHF.

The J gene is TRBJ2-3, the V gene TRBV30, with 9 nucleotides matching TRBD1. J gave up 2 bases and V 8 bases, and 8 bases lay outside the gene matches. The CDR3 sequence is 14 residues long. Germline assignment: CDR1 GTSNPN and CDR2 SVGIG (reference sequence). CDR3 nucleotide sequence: TGTGCCAGTTCCCGGGACAGGGCCACAGATACGCAGTATTTT. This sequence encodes CASSRDRATDTQYF. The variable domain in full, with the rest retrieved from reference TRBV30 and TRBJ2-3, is SQTIHQWPATLVQPVGSPLSLECTVEGTSNPNLYWYRQAAGRGLQLLFYSVGIGQISSEVPQNLSASRPQDRQFILSSKKLLLSDSGFYLCASSRDRATDTQYFGPGTRLTVL.